A single sample gave rise to the 8 T cell receptor beta chains below, sequenced in a study of blood T cell repertoires in COVID-19. Clones were sequenced by immunoSEQ multiplex PCR, and TCRdb holds only the in-frame ones, with some missing. Seen here are some 240,000 clones, under 90% observed once, and the top ten hold roughly 4%. The sequenced sample was PBMCs or T cells enriched from blood (not recorded which). These receptors were taken from a man aged 25 to 40 with acute COVID-19.

The chain uses TRBV12-3 or TRBV12-4 and TRBJ1-2, with D hard to call. With 8 bases removed from V and 8 bases from J, the gap between germline ends came to 15 bases. The CDR3 length is 12 residues. CDR3 bases: TGTGCCAGCCGCCTCCCCGGTGTGGGCTACACCTTC. It yields the protein CASRLPGVGYTF.

J is TRBJ1-5 and V is TRBV2, with a possible D match to TRBD1 (5 bases). This CDR3 spans 15 amino acids. Germline-derived CDR1 and CDR2 are SNHLY and FYNNEI. Deletions cut 6 bases from V and 0 bases from J, with 12 bases between. CDR3 loop: CASRGGTVSNQPQHF. CDR3 DNA: TGTGCCAGCAGGGGAGGGACGGTTAGCAATCAGCCCCAGCATTTT.

This clone has only a few counts. The sample contains more than one DNA sequence encoding this CDR3. V and J are TRBV29-1 and TRBJ1-4; TRBD1 might be the D (5 bases). The CDR3 has 12 residues. Germline CDR1 and CDR2: SQVTM and ANQGSEA. V was cut by 6 bases and J by 7 bases, with 12 bases left in between. This CDR3 reads CSVGAGREKLFF. Here the CDR3 DNA reads TGCAGCGTAGGGGCGGGACGTGAAAAACTGTTTTTT. The full variable domain, rest sourced from reference TRBV29-1 and TRBJ1-4, is SAVISQKPSRDICQRGTSLTIQCQVDSQVTMMFWYRQQPGQSLTLIATANQGSEATYESGFVIDKFPISRPNLTFSTLTVSNMSPEDSSIYLCSVGAGREKLFFGSGTQLSVL.

This clone was detected once. This rearrangement joins TRBV4-2 to TRBJ1-6; possible D gene TRBD1, 6 bases. CDR3 length: 17 amino acids. The ends were cut back, 0 bases at V and 8 bases at J, with 17 bases in the middle. Germline values: CDR1 LGHNA, CDR2 YNFKEQ. CDR3: CASSQDLRQGRDSPLHF. For the CDR3, the DNA is TGTGCCAGCAGCCAAGATCTTCGGCAGGGGAGGGATTCACCCCTCCACTTT.

J is TRBJ1-1 and V is TRBV9, with no clear D. Between the trimmed V and J ends, which lost 2 bases and 7 bases, there was a span of 12 bases. CDR3 size: 13 residues. Germline lookup yields CDR1 SGDLS and CDR2 YYNGEE. In nucleotides, the CDR3 is TGTGCCAGCAGCGTTGGTCCGGAGCTTGAAGCTTTCTTT. Translation: CASSVGPELEAFF.

This clone has only a few counts. The rearrangement uses TRBV2 and TRBJ1-1; D remains ambiguous. The germline gives CDR1 SNHLY, CDR2 FYNNEI. This CDR3 comprises 11 residues. CDR3 nucleotide sequence: TGTGGTGAGGATTCAATCACTGAAGCTTTCTTT. Amino acids: CGEDSITEAFF.

The V gene is TRBV13, the J gene TRBJ1-1; D not certain. There are 15 residues in the CDR3. Germline V gives CDR1 PRHDT, CDR2 FYEKMQ (reference sequence). V was shortened by 5 bases and J by 1 base, with 14 bases between the two germline ends. The CDR3 nucleotides are TGTGCCAGCAGCCCTCCATCGGCGGGGAACACTGAAGCTTTCTTT. Amino acid sequence: CASSPPSAGNTEAFF. Based on the CDR3 plus reference TRBV13 and TRBJ1-1, the full variable domain is AAGVIQSPRHLIKEKRETATLKCYPIPRHDTVYWYQQGPGQDPQFLISFYEKMQSDKGSIPDRFSAQQFSDYHSELNMSSLELGDSALYFCASSPPSAGNTEAFFGQGTRLTVV.

The CDR3 sequence: CASTLTGGGEQYV. In DNA form, the CDR3 reads TGTGCCAGCACCTTAACAGGGGGTGGCGAGCAGTACGTC. The gene calls are TRBV6-6 and TRBJ2-7; 8 positions match TRBD1. Germline V CDR1 and CDR2: MNHNY, SVGAGI (reference sequence). The trim removed 7 bases at V and 6 bases at J, leaving 8 bases unmatched. The CDR3 runs to 13 residues.